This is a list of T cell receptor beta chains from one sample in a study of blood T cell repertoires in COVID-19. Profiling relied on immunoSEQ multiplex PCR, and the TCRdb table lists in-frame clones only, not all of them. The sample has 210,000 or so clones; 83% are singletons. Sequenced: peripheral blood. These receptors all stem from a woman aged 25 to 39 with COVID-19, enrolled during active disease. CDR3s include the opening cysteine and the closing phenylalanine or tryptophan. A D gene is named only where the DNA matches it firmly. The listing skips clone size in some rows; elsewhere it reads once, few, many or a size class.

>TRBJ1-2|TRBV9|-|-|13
CASSVNMDYGYTF
TGTGCCAGCAGCGTAAACATGGACTATGGCTACACCTTC
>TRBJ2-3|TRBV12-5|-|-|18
CASGLVHLGGNTTDTQYF
TGTGCTAGTGGTTTGGTACATCTAGGCGGGAATACGACAGATACGCAGTATTTT
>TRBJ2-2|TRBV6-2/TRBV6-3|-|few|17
CASSTPRHQTYTGELFF
TGTGCCAGCAGTACCCCACGACACCAAACCTACACCGGGGAGCTGTTTTTT
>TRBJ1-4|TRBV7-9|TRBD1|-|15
CASSVTGETNEKLFF
TGTGCCAGCAGCGTCACAGGGGAAACTAATGAAAAACTGTTTTTT
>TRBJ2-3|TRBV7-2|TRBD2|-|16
CASSLVSGGAKDTQYF
TGTGCCAGCAGCTTAGTCAGCGGGGGGGCCAAAGATACGCAGTATTTT
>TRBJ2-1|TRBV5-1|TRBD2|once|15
CASSLLPRGENEQFF
TGCGCCAGCAGCTTGCTTCCCCGGGGGGAGAATGAGCAGTTCTTC
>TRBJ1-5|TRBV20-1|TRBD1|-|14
CSASMGQGYQPQHF
TGCAGTGCTAGTATGGGACAGGGATATCAGCCCCAGCATTTT
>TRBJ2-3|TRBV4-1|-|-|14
CASSQPLREDTQYF
TGCGCCAGCAGCCAGCCACTCAGGGAAGATACGCAGTATTTT
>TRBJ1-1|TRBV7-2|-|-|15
CASSLGLGGNTEAFF
TGTGCCAGCAGCTTAGGTCTGGGAGGGAACACTGAAGCTTTCTTT
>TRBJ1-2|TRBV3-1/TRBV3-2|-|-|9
CASSPGLTF
TGTGCCAGCAGCCCTGGGCTCACCTTC
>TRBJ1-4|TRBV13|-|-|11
CASSSPTATKF
TGTGCCAGCAGCTCTCCGACAGCCACTAAATTT
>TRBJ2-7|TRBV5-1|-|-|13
CASSLPAANEQYF
TGCGCCAGCAGCTTGCCAGCGGCAAACGAGCAGTACTTC
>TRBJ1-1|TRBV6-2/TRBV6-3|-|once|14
CASSYYGVRTEAFF
TGTGCCAGCAGTTATTACGGCGTGAGGACTGAAGCTTTCTTT
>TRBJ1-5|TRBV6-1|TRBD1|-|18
CASSEPDRGNYNNQPQHF
TGTGCCAGCAGTGAACCAGACAGGGGGAATTATAACAATCAGCCCCAGCATTTT
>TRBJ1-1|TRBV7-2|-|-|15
CASSFHPLLNTEAFF
TGTGCCAGCAGCTTCCATCCCCTCCTAAACACTGAAGCTTTCTTT
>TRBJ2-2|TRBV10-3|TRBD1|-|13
CALGQEGPGELFF
TGTGCCCTGGGACAGGAAGGACCCGGGGAGCTGTTTTTT
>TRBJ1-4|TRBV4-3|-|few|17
CASSPALTRTGNEKLFF
TGCGCCAGCAGCCCGGCTTTGACTCGAACGGGGAATGAAAAACTGTTTTTT
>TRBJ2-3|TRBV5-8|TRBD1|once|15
CASSLRQGGTDTQYF
TGTGCCAGCAGCTTGCGACAGGGCGGCACAGATACGCAGTATTTT
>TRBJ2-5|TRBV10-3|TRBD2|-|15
CAISRTSGGQETQYF
TGTGCCATCAGTCGGACTAGCGGGGGGCAAGAGACCCAGTACTTC
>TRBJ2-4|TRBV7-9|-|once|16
CASSPAGGLAKNIQYF
TGTGCCAGCAGCCCGGCAGGGGGGTTAGCCAAAAACATTCAGTACTTC
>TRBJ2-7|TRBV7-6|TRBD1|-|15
CASSAQTGSSYEQYF
TGTGCCAGCAGCGCACAGACAGGGAGCTCCTACGAGCAGTACTTC
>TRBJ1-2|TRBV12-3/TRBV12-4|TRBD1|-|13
CASRPGQGNGYTF
TGTGCCAGCAGACCGGGACAGGGGAATGGCTACACCTTC
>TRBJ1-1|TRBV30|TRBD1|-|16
CAWSVPGGLRLTEAFF
TGTGCCTGGAGTGTTCCAGGGGGTTTAAGATTGACTGAAGCTTTCTTT
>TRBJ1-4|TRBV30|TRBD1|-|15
CAWSSTEGAGEKLFF
TGTGCCTGGAGTTCGACGGAGGGGGCAGGGGAAAAACTGTTTTTT
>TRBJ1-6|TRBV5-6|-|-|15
CASSLGTDYNSPLHF
TGTGCCAGCAGCTTGGGGACAGATTATAATTCACCCCTCCACTTT
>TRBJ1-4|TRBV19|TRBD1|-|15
CASTDPGGPNEKLFF
TGTGCCAGTACGGACCCAGGGGGCCCTAATGAAAAACTGTTTTTT
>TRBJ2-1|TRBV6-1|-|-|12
CASSETPRGQFF
TGTGCCAGCAGTGAAACCCCCAGGGGGCAGTTCTTC
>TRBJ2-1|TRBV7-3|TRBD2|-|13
CASGLAAYNEQFF
TGTGCCAGCGGACTAGCGGCTTACAATGAGCAGTTCTTC
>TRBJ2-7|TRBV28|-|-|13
CASNEGSSYEQYF
TGTGCCAGTAACGAGGGAAGCTCCTACGAGCAGTACTTC